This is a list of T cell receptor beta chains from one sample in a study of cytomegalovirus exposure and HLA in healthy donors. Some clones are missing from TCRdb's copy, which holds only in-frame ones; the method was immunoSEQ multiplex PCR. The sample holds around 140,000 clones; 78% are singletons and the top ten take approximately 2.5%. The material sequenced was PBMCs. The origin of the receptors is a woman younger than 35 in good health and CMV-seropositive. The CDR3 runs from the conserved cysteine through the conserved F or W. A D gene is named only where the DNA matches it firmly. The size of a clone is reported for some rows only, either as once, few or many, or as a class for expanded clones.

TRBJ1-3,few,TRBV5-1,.,CASSTGSAGNTIYF,TGCGCCAGCAGTACAGGGAGCGCTGGAAACACCATATATTTT
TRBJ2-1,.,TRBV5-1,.,CASSLRGDEQFF,TGCGCCAGCAGCTTAAGAGGTGATGAGCAGTTCTTC
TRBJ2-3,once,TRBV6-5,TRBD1,CASSRTGGVDTQYF,TGTGCCAGCAGCCGGACAGGGGGAGTAGATACGCAGTATTTT
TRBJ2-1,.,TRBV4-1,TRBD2,CASSQAAGGLEQFF,TGCGCCAGCAGCCAAGCAGCGGGGGGGCTTGAGCAGTTCTTC
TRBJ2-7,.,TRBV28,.,CASSPSRGPGLAYEQYF,TGTGCCAGCAGTCCGTCCCGGGGCCCGGGACTCGCCTACGAGCAGTACTTC
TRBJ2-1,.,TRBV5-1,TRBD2,CASSLGVAGSSYNEQFF,TGCGCCAGCAGCTTGGGGGTAGCGGGGAGCTCCTACAATGAGCAGTTCTTC
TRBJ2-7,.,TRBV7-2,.,CASSLSTQGQQYF,TGTGCCAGCAGCCTATCCACCCAGGGGCAGCAGTACTTC
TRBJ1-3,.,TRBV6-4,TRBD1,CASREGTASFSGNTIYF,TGTGCCAGCAGGGAAGGGACAGCATCTTTCTCTGGAAACACCATATATTTT
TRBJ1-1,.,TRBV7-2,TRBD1,CASSTGQGAFF,TGTGCCAGCAGCACCGGACAGGGAGCTTTCTTT
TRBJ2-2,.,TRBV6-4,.,CASRLSQGGTLTGELFF,TGTGCCAGCAGACTTTCCCAGGGCGGGACGCTAACCGGGGAGCTGTTTTTT
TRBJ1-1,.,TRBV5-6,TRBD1,CASSLGLQGTEAFF,TGTGCCAGCAGCTTGGGATTACAGGGGACTGAAGCTTTCTTT
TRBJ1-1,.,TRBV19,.,CASSPGRFLGNTEAFF,TGTGCCAGTAGCCCGGGTAGATTTTTGGGGAACACTGAAGCTTTCTTT
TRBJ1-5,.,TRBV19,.,CASSDGGLVQPQHF,TGTGCCAGTAGCGACGGAGGTTTGGTTCAGCCCCAGCATTTT
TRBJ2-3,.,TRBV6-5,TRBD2,CASSYVPSGSTDTQYF,TGTGCCAGCAGTTACGTCCCTAGCGGAAGCACAGATACGCAGTATTTT
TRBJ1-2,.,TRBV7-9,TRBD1,CASTVTGGNYGYTF,TGTGCCAGCACCGTCACAGGGGGGAACTATGGCTACACCTTC
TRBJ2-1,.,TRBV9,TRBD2,CASSVEVSGGAGRGEQFF,TGTGCCAGCAGCGTAGAGGTTAGCGGGGGGGCCGGGCGAGGTGAGCAGTTCTTC
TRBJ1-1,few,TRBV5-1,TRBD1,CASSLGLGQGNTEAFF,TGCGCCAGCAGCTTGGGCTTGGGACAGGGGAACACTGAAGCTTTCTTT
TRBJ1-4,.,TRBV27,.,CASSRSARDEKLFF,TGTGCCAGCAGTCGATCGGCCAGGGATGAAAAACTGTTTTTT
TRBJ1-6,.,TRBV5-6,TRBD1,CASSPGTGLPPLHF,TGTGCCAGCAGTCCCGGGACAGGGTTGCCACCCCTCCACTTT
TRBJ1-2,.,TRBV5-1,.,CASSLQGNYGYTF,TGCGCCAGCAGTCTTCAGGGCAACTATGGCTACACCTTC
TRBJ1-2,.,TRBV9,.,CASSEDSSYGYTF,TGTGCCAGCAGTGAGGACAGTTCCTATGGCTACACCTTC